The T cell receptor (beta chain) described here comes from a study of CD8+ T cells in alopecia areata. Study as a whole: Treated patients received oral tofacitinib, 5 to 10 mg twice daily. Study observations and caveats: Scalp clonality, along with expanded CD8+ clones among the top 100, was significantly decreased by tofacitinib. Many expanded lesional clones remained in scalp and blood on tofacitinib.

Extraction of RNA preceded its reverse transcription into cDNA, which served as the sequencing template. Some clones are missing from TCRdb's copy, which holds only in-frame ones; the method was immunoSEQ multiplex PCR. The repertoire holds 110,000 or so clones, less than 70% seen once, with about 3.4% in the top ten. Treatment denoted: oral pan-JAK inhibitor, 5-10 mg twice daily. In regard to this clone: The antigen is undetermined.

The material sequenced was CD4+ T cells sorted from blood, taken at week 24, from a patient treated with tofacitinib. This clonotype was obtained from a human donor with alopecia areata.

CDR3 bases: TGTGCCTGGGGGGTCACTTCGTCTGAAGCTTTCTTT. It codes for CAWGVTSSEAFF. The chain carries TRBV30 and TRBJ1-1; D is undetermined. The CDR3 consists of 12 residues. The germline V gene encodes CDR1 GTSNPN and CDR2 SVGIG (reference sequence). Trimming took 5 bases from V and 6 from J, leaving 13 bases between them.